This T cell receptor (beta chain) was sequenced for a study of cytomegalovirus exposure and HLA in healthy donors. Overall study findings and caveats: Specificity of three CMV-associated chains for CMV antigens was verified in vitro. According to the study, roughly 160 TCR beta chains were cytomegalovirus-associated.

This CDR3 has 11 residues. Trimming left V 3 bases short and J 6 bases short, with 2 bases between. Germline assignment: CDR1 SGHTA and CDR2 FQGNSA. With regard to this clone: What it recognizes is unknown.

PCR involved 60 Vbeta and 13 Jbeta primers. Authors' processing steps: Roughly 76 million unique TCR beta chains, around 10 million of them shared, were counted by a later analysis. Libraries were prepared by immunoSEQ multiplex PCR; TCRdb keeps only in-frame clonotypes and omits some of them. V, J and clone size reflect that table, while D and trimming were determined from the DNA. This table has more than 150,000 clones, 84% appearing once. Sequences were obtained from PBMCs. The chain employs TRBV7-2 and TRBJ2-2, with D unclear. The clonotype comes from a boy younger than 18 in good health and CMV-seronegative. The DNA of the CDR3 is TGTGCCAGCAGCTTCGCCGGGGAGCTGTTTTTT. Translating it yields CASSFAGELFF.